Sequencing of this T cell receptor beta chain was carried out in a study of beta chain features in type 1 diabetes. Study-wide findings and caveats: Shorter TCRB CDR3s, moderately but significantly so, marked every one of the four CD4+ subsets in Type 1 diabetes patients.

This clone was found a few times. Its antigen is not identified. Expressed TCRB transcripts were sequenced, since all the RNA that had been isolated was reverse transcribed. The table came from immunoSEQ multiplex PCR; TCRdb's copy has only in-frame clones and leaves some out. The table records 150,000 to 200,000 clones, approximately 8.8% of them present only once. This clonotype originated in a woman aged 30 to 39 with type 1 diabetes. What was sequenced was central memory CD4+ T cells from blood.

The CDR3 reads CASSETGSPYGYTF. The CDR3 region has the DNA TGTGCCAGCAGTGAGACAGGGAGCCCCTATGGCTACACCTTC. The V gene is TRBV28, the J gene TRBJ1-2; the match to TRBD1 covers 7 bases. The CDR3 is made up of 14 amino acids. Per germline, CDR1 MDHEN and CDR2 SYDVKM. The trim removed 5 bases at V and 4 bases at J, leaving 7 bases unmatched.